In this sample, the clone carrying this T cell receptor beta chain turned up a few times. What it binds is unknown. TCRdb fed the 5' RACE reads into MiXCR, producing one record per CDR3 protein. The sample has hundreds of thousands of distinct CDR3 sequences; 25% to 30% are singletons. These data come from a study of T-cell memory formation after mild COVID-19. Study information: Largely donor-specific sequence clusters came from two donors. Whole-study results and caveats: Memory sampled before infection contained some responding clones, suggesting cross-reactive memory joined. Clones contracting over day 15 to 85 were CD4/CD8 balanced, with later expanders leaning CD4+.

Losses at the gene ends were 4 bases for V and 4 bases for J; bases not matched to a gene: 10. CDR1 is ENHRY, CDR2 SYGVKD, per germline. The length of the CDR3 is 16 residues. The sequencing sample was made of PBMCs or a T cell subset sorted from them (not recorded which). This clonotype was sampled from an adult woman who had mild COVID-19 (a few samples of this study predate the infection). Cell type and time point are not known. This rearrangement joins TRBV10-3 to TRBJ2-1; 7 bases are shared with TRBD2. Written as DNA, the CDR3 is TGTGCCATCAGTGGGCAGCGGGGAAAGGGGTACAATGAGCAGTTCTTC. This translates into CAISGQRGKGYNEQFF.